Following are 8 T cell receptor beta chains from one sample sequenced in a study of cytomegalovirus exposure and HLA in healthy donors. 60 Vbeta and 13 Jbeta primers were used in PCR. Here immunoSEQ multiplex PCR was the method, and the copy in TCRdb shows in-frame clones only, minus some. The data hold some 150,000 clones, with around 82% observed a single time. Sequenced sample: PBMCs. The receptors derive from a man over 45 in good health and CMV-seropositive.

This chain joins TRBV7-3 and TRBJ1-2, with TRBD1 matching over 11 bases. The CDR3 length is 18 residues. J lost 1 base, V lost 5 bases, and 12 bases had no gene match. Per germline, CDR1 SGHTA and CDR2 FQGTGA. The CDR3 bases are TGTGCCAGCAGCAACGCTAAAGGGACAGGGGGATATAACTATGGCTACACCTTC. This encodes CASSNAKGTGGYNYGYTF.

The chain couples TRBV28 to TRBJ2-7; 11 nucleotides align to TRBD1. V gave up 6 bases and J gave up 2 bases; unmatched junction bases: 3. Germline CDR1 reads MDHEN; CDR2 reads SYDVKM. There are 14 residues in the CDR3. CDR3 DNA sequence: TGTGCCAGCAGGGGACAGGGGGGGACCTACGAGCAGTACTTC. This encodes CASRGQGGTYEQYF.

The V call is TRBV29-1, the J call TRBJ2-7; possible D gene TRBD2, 7 bases. The CDR3 length is 13 residues. Between the trimmed V and J ends, which lost 4 bases and 3 bases, there was a span of 13 bases. CDR1 and CDR2 from the germline V gene are SQVTM and ANQGSEA. CDR3 amino acids: CSVVGGRNYEQYF. The DNA of the CDR3 is TGCAGCGTTGTCGGGGGGCGAAACTACGAGCAGTACTTC.

V is TRBV18 and J is TRBJ2-7; D unclear. V lost 3 bases to trimming and J lost 4 bases, with 16 bases between them. This CDR3 spans 15 amino acids. Germline lookup yields CDR1 KGHSH and CDR2 LQKENI. The CDR3 here is CASSPSLGLNYEQYF. CDR3 nucleotide sequence: TGTGCCAGCTCACCGAGCCTAGGATTGAATTACGAGCAGTACTTC. Combining the CDR3 with reference TRBV18 and TRBJ2-7 gives the whole variable domain NAGVMQNPRHLVRRRGQEARLRCSPMKGHSHVYWYRQLPEEGLKFMVYLQKENIIDESGMPKERFSAEFPKEGPSILRIQQVVRGDSAAYFCASSPSLGLNYEQYFGPGTRLTVT.

The J gene is TRBJ1-1, the V gene TRBV28; D remains ambiguous. The CDR3 totals 14 residues. V lost 2 bases, J lost 3 bases, and 10 bases lay in between. The germline gives CDR1 MDHEN, CDR2 SYDVKM. Written as DNA, the CDR3 is TGTGCCAGCAGTTTAAGCGCCAAACACACTGAAGCTTTCTTT. This encodes CASSLSAKHTEAFF.

The chain joins TRBV27 to TRBJ2-7; 7 bases match TRBD1. Germline values: CDR1 MNHEY, CDR2 SMNVEV (reference sequence). The length of the CDR3 is 15 residues. After removal of 6 bases from V and 4 bases from J, the junction contained 12 bases not matched to a gene. The CDR3: CASSPYSDRSYEQYF. The CDR3 DNA is TGTGCCAGCAGCCCCTATTCGGACAGGAGTTACGAGCAGTACTTC.

The chain's CDR3 is CASSYTPEDTEAFF. CDR3 DNA sequence: TGTGCCAGCAGCTATACCCCTGAGGACACTGAAGCTTTCTTT. The chain employs TRBV5-8 and TRBJ1-1; no firm D call. The CDR3 extends over 14 amino acids. V was pared by 3 bases and J by 3 bases, with 12 bases between. Looked up from germline, CDR1 is SGHTS and CDR2 is YDEGEE.

This rearrangement joins TRBV7-2 to TRBJ2-7; 8 bases are a match to TRBD2. Germline-derived CDR1 and CDR2 are SGHTA and FQGNSA. The CDR3 runs 14 residues. V gave up 0 bases and J gave up 5 bases; unmatched junction bases: 3. The CDR3 DNA follows: TGTGCCAGCAGCTTAGCGCACGGGAGGGACGAGCAGTACTTC. This codes for CASSLAHGRDEQYF.